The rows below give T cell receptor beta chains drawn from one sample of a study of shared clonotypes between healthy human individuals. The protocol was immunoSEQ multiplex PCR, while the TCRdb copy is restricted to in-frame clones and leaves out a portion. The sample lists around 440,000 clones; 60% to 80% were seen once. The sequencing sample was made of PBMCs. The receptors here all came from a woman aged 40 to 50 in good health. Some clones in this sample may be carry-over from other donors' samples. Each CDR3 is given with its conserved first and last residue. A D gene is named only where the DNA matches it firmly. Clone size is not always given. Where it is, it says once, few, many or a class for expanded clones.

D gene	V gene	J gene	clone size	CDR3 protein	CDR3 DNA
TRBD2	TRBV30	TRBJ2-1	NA	CAWSKGSGAYNEQFF	TGTGCCTGGAGTAAAGGAAGCGGGGCGTACAATGAGCAGTTCTTC
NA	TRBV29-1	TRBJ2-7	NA	CSVSVYERQYF	TGCAGCGTTTCGGTCTACGAGAGGCAGTACTTC
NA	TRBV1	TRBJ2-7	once	CTSSQGRNGAGQGPQDPEQYF	TGCACCAGCAGCCAAGGGCGTAATGGGGCCGGACAGGGACCTCAAGATCCCGAGCAGTACTTC
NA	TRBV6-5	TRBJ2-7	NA	CARATLTHSTREQYF	TGTGCCAGGGCGACTCTCACCCACTCAACTAGAGAGCAGTACTTC
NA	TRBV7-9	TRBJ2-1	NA	CASSLYRDNEQFF	TGTGCCAGCAGCTTATACAGGGACAATGAGCAGTTCTTC
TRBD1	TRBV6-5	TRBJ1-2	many	CASSSDRRYGYTF	TGTGCCAGCAGCTCGGACAGGAGATATGGCTACACCTTC
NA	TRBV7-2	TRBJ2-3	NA	CASSLLTNTDTQYF	TGTGCCAGCAGCCTATTGACTAACACAGATACGCAGTATTTT
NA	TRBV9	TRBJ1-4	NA	CASSPGWGATNEKLFF	TGTGCCAGCAGCCCTGGTTGGGGTGCAACTAATGAAAAACTGTTTTTT
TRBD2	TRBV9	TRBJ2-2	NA	CASSLAGTNTGELFF	TGTGCCAGCAGCTTAGCGGGAACGAACACCGGGGAGCTGTTTTTT
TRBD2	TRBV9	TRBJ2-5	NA	CASSVDTSGRIQETQYF	TGTGCCAGCAGCGTAGACACTAGCGGGAGAATCCAAGAGACCCAGTACTTC
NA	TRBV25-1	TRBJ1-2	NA	CASSAVEASGGGYTF	TGTGCCAGCAGTGCCGTCGAAGCCAGTGGGGGAGGCTACACCTTC
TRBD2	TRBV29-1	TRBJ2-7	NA	CSVISSGLTGSYEQYF	TGCAGCGTTATATCATCGGGACTAACTGGCTCCTACGAGCAGTACTTC
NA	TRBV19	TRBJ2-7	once	CASSISVSSYEQYF	TGTGCCAGTAGTATCTCGGTTAGCTCCTACGAGCAGTACTTC
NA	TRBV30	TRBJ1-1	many	CAWSVRWDTEAFF	TGTGCCTGGAGTGTTCGCTGGGACACCGAAGCTTTCTTT
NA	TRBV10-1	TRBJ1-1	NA	CASSDEDTEAFF	TGCGCCAGCAGTGATGAAGACACTGAAGCTTTCTTT
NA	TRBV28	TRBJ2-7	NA	CASSFIPPGRSTYEQYF	TGTGCCAGCAGTTTTATCCCCCCGGGACGGTCCACCTACGAGCAGTACTTC
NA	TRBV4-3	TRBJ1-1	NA	CASSPNLITNTEAFF	TGCGCCAGCAGCCCAAACTTAATAACAAACACTGAAGCTTTCTTT
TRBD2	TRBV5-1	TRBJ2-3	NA	CASSLGGLAGGDTQYF	TGCGCCAGCAGCTTGGGGGGACTAGCGGGAGGAGATACGCAGTATTTT
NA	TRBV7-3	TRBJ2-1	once	CASSKQRTEKLVNSYNEQFF	TGTGCCAGCAGCAAACAGCGGACAGAGAAATTAGTTAACTCCTACAATGAGCAGTTCTTC
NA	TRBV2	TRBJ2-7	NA	CASSERGAGATYEQYF	TGTGCCAGCAGTGAGAGGGGGGCAGGGGCTACCTACGAGCAGTACTTC
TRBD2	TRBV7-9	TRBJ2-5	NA	CASSLGGRTETQYF	TGTGCCAGCAGCTTAGGCGGGAGGACGGAGACCCAGTACTTC
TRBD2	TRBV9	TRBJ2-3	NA	CASSPASGSTDTQYF	TGTGCCAGCAGCCCGGCTAGCGGGAGCACAGATACGCAGTATTTT
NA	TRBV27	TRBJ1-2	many	CASSPQGNGYGYTF	TGTGCCAGCAGCCCTCAGGGTAACGGCTATGGCTACACCTTC
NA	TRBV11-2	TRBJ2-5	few	CASSSNRETQYF	TGTGCCAGCAGCTCCAACAGAGAGACCCAGTACTTC
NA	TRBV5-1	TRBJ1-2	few	CASSLMSQANYGYTF	TGCGCCAGCAGCTTAATGAGTCAGGCTAACTATGGCTACACCTTC
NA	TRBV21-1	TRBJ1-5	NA	CASSKLIRLEEGNQPQHF	TGTGCCAGCAGCAAATTGATAAGGCTGGAAGAGGGCAATCAGCCCCAGCATTTT
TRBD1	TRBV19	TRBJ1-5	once	CASSMQQGGNQPQHF	TGTGCCAGTAGTATGCAGCAGGGGGGCAATCAGCCCCAGCATTTT
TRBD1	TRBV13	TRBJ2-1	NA	CASSLIHRGSNEQFF	TGTGCCAGCAGCTTAATCCACAGGGGAAGTAATGAGCAGTTCTTC
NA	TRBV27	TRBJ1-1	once	CASSLLRDTEAFF	TGTGCCAGCAGTTTATTACGTGATACTGAAGCTTTCTTT
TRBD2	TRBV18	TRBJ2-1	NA	CASSPLAPGLAGGQQFF	TGTGCCAGCTCACCACTGGCACCGGGACTAGCGGGAGGTCAGCAGTTCTTC
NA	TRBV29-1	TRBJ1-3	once	CSVGKSGGSFGNTIYF	TGCAGCGTTGGGAAATCTGGGGGAAGTTTTGGAAACACCATATATTTT
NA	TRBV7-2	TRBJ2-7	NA	CASSFSRAGEQYF	TGTGCCAGCAGCTTCTCCAGGGCTGGGGAGCAGTACTTC
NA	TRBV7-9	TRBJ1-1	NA	CASSLGPRGVSNTEAFF	TGTGCCAGCAGCTTAGGGCCCCGAGGCGTTTCAAACACTGAAGCTTTCTTT
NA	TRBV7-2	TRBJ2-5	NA	CASSLVGGETQYF	TGTGCCAGCAGCTTAGTTGGGGGAGAGACCCAGTACTTC
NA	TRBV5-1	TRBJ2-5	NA	CASSLTGEETQYF	TGCGCCAGCAGCTTGACTGGGGAGGAGACCCAGTACTTC
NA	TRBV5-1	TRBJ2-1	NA	CASKRRNEQFF	TGCGCCAGCAAAAGGCGGAATGAGCAGTTCTTC
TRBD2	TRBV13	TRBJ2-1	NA	CASRGLAGGPYEQFF	TGTGCCAGCAGGGGGCTGGCGGGAGGGCCCTATGAGCAGTTCTTC
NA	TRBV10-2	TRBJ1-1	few	CASSDLGGSLTEAFF	TGCGCCAGCAGTGATTTGGGGGGCAGCCTCACTGAAGCTTTCTTT
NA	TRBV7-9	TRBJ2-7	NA	CASSITTGYDAYEQYF	TGTGCCAGCAGCATAACCACAGGGTATGATGCCTACGAGCAGTACTTC
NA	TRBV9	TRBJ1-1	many	CASSATVNTEAFF	TGTGCCAGCAGCGCCACAGTTAACACTGAAGCTTTCTTT
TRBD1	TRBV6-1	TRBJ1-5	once	CASTFGQGDQPQHF	TGTGCCAGCACTTTTGGACAGGGGGATCAGCCCCAGCATTTT
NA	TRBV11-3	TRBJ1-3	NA	CASSFGSGNTIYF	TGTGCCAGCAGCTTCGGCTCTGGAAACACCATATATTTT
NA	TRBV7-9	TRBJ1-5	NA	CASSGRDQPQHF	TGTGCCAGCTCGGGGCGAGATCAGCCCCAGCATTTT
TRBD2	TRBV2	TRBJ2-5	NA	CASREPSSGGGGTQYF	TGTGCCAGCAGGGAGCCCTCTAGCGGGGGAGGGGGGACCCAGTACTTC
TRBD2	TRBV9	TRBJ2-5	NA	CASSSRLAGRETQYF	TGTGCCAGCAGCTCCCGACTAGCGGGGAGGGAGACCCAGTACTTC
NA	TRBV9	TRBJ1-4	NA	CASSDGGRGADHEKLFF	TGTGCCAGCAGCGATGGGGGCAGGGGAGCCGATCATGAAAAACTGTTTTTT
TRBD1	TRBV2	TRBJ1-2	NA	CASAKVDRGYGYTF	TGTGCCAGCGCCAAGGTCGACAGGGGCTATGGCTACACCTTC
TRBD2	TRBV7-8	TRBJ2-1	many	CASSLELAVTYNEQFF	TGTGCCAGCAGCTTAGAACTAGCGGTAACATACAATGAGCAGTTCTTC
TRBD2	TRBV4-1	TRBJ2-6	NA	CASSQLGGNGANVLTF	TGCGCCAGCAGCCAGCTCGGGGGGAACGGGGCCAACGTCCTGACTTTC
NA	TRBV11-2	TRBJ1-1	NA	CASSFGQLNTEAFF	TGTGCCAGCAGCTTTGGACAGCTGAACACTGAAGCTTTCTTT
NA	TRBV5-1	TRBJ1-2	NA	CASSLGEGGNYGYTF	TGCGCCAGCAGCTTGGGAGAGGGCGGCAACTATGGCTACACCTTC
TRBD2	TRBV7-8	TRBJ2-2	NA	CASSRTSGRFPGELFF	TGTGCCAGCAGCAGGACTAGCGGGAGGTTCCCCGGGGAGCTGTTTTTT
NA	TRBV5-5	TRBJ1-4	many	CASSLQDEKLFF	TGTGCCAGCAGCTTGCAGGATGAAAAACTGTTTTTT
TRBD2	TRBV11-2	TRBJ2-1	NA	CASSARGNRGVQFF	TGTGCCAGCAGCGCCCGGGGGAATCGGGGGGTGCAGTTCTTC